These 21 T cell receptor beta chains were all obtained from the same sample, sequenced in a study of shared clonotypes between healthy human individuals. The table came from immunoSEQ multiplex PCR; TCRdb's copy has only in-frame clones and leaves some out. The sample holds some 1,900,000 clones, less than 95% seen once. Naivety among CD8 cells was defined by CD45RO negativity and positive CCR7 selection, thereby excluding terminally differentiated effector memory CD45RA+ cells. Material for sequencing was naive CD8+ T cells sorted from blood. The receptors derive from a man aged 18 to 35 in good health.

V gene TRBV27 combines with J gene TRBJ2-1, with 10 bases matching TRBD1. The J segment lost 4 bases and the V segment lost 5 bases, leaving 5 bases of the junction unmatched. The CDR3 consists of 15 residues. Germline CDR1 and CDR2: MNHEY and SMNVEV (reference sequence). CDR3 residues: CASSHGQGEYNEQFF. The CDR3 DNA follows: TGTGCCAGCAGTCACGGACAGGGGGAGTACAATGAGCAGTTCTTC.

The rearrangement links TRBV4-2 to TRBJ1-4; D is undetermined. This CDR3 spans 17 amino acids. V lost 0 bases, J lost 0 bases, and 11 bases lay in between. From germline, CDR1 is LGHNA and CDR2 YNFKEQ. Here the CDR3 DNA reads TGTGCCAGCAGCCAAGATCTTGGGTTTGCAACTAATGAAAAACTGTTTTTT. Residues: CASSQDLGFATNEKLFF.

The CDR3 loop reads CASSLQGVWEAFF. The DNA for the CDR3 is TGTGCCAGCAGTTTGCAGGGAGTGTGGGAAGCTTTCTTT. The chain employs TRBV28 and TRBJ1-1; possible D gene TRBD1, 5 bases. Trimming shortened V by 3 bases and J by 8 bases, and 13 bases separated the two germline ends. Germline CDR1 is MDHEN and CDR2 is SYDVKM. The CDR3 length is 13 residues.

This chain connects TRBV5-1 to TRBJ2-4; D is uncertain. The germline V gene has CDR1 SGHRS and CDR2 YFSETQ. The V and J ends lost 2 bases and 8 bases respectively, with 11 bases between them. The CDR3 runs to 13 residues. The CDR3 here is CASSLIPGDIQYF. Written as DNA, the CDR3 is TGCGCCAGCAGCTTAATCCCTGGGGACATTCAGTACTTC.

J is TRBJ1-4 and V is TRBV6-1, with a tentative D call TRBD1 (6 bases). The CDR3 is 14 amino acids. Germline lookup yields CDR1 MNHNS and CDR2 SASEGT. Trimming cost V 0 bases and J 8 bases, with 10 bases left between them. The CDR3, as DNA: TGTGCCAGCAGTGAAGCAGGGCAGGGGGAAAAACTGTTTTTT. It codes for CASSEAGQGEKLFF.

Comment on this clone: This sample also contains other DNA sequences that code for the same CDR3. The chain has TRBV5-1 and TRBJ2-7, with D possibly matching TRBD2 (5 bases). The V gene's germline CDR1 is SGHRS and CDR2 YFSETQ. Trimming removed 0 bases at V and 1 base at J, with 11 bases between. This CDR3 has 15 residues. Written as DNA, the CDR3 is TGCGCCAGCAGCTTGGGGGTAGGAGGATCCTACGAGCAGTACTTC. Translation: CASSLGVGGSYEQYF. Complete variable domain (other parts from reference TRBV5-1 and TRBJ2-7): KAGVTQTPRYLIKTRGQQVTLSCSPISGHRSVSWYQQTPGQGLQFLFEYFSETQRNKGNFPGRFSGRQFSNSRSEMNVSTLELGDSALYLCASSLGVGGSYEQYFGPGTRLTVT.

This chain uses TRBV7-9 with TRBJ2-5, with 12 bases fitting TRBD2. Trimming at V came to 5 bases and at J to 4 bases, leaving 5 bases not matched to a gene. From germline, CDR1 is SEHNR and CDR2 FQNEAQ (reference sequence). This CDR3 is built from 15 residues. CDR3 sequence reads: CASSLEGLAGETQYF. DNA for the CDR3: TGTGCCAGCAGCCTAGAGGGACTAGCGGGAGAGACCCAGTACTTC.

This chain connects TRBV7-2 to TRBJ2-7, with 8 bases that match TRBD1. J gave up 4 bases and V 1 base, and 3 bases lay outside the gene matches. The CDR3 spans 14 residues. Germline values: CDR1 SGHTA, CDR2 FQGNSA. The CDR3 loop is CASSLVGQGYEQYF. CDR3 sequence (DNA): TGTGCCAGCAGCTTAGTAGGACAGGGATACGAGCAGTACTTC.

The V and J genes are TRBV9 and TRBJ2-3; TRBD2 matches 12 bases. The germline gives CDR1 SGDLS, CDR2 YYNGEE. With 3 bases clipped from V and 2 bases from J, the junction kept 10 bases outside the gene matches. The CDR3 extends over 18 amino acids. This chain's CDR3 is CASSAPVLAGGTTDTQYF. Written as DNA, the CDR3 is TGTGCCAGCAGCGCGCCCGTCCTAGCGGGGGGGACCACAGATACGCAGTATTTT.

This rearrangement joins TRBV4-1 to TRBJ2-7, with D possibly TRBD1 on 5 matching bases. The CDR3 consists of 15 residues. The germline CDR1 and CDR2 sequences are MGHRA and YSYEKL. The V gene lost 4 bases and the J gene lost 2 bases, with 15 bases spanning the gap. CDR3 loop: CASSPLSDSPYEQYF. CDR3 DNA: TGCGCCAGCAGCCCCTTGAGTGACAGCCCCTACGAGCAGTACTTC.

This CDR3 reads CASSLSVNSNQPQHF. The DNA of the CDR3 is TGTGCCAGCAGCTTGAGTGTCAATAGCAATCAGCCCCAGCATTTT. The chain links TRBV5-5 to TRBJ1-5; D gene uncertain. V lost 1 base and J 0 bases, leaving 8 bases between the germline ends. Germline values: CDR1 SGHKS, CDR2 YYEKEE (reference sequence). The CDR3 extends over 15 amino acids.

This chain joins TRBV29-1 and TRBJ2-1; 9 bases match TRBD1. Unmatched junction bases numbered 8, after V lost 6 bases and J lost 2 bases. Germline V gives CDR1 SQVTM, CDR2 ANQGSEA. This CDR3 is 15 amino acids long. The CDR3 DNA is TGCAGCGTCGTAGGTGGGACAGGGACCTACAATGAGCAGTTCTTC. Its translation: CSVVGGTGTYNEQFF.

The chain combines TRBV4-1 with TRBJ2-5; D not resolved. Germline V gene lookup returns CDR1 MGHRA and CDR2 YSYEKL. CDR3 length: 14 residues. V dropped 1 base and J dropped 3 bases, with 9 bases sitting between them. In nucleotides, the CDR3 is TGCGCCAGCAGCCAAGTCAGCTGGGAAGAGACCCAGTACTTC. Encoded protein: CASSQVSWEETQYF.

The table lists this clone with a count of one. The chain is built from TRBV28 and TRBJ1-6, with 10 bases lining up with TRBD1. The CDR3 covers 14 residues. Germline assignment: CDR1 MDHEN and CDR2 SYDVKM. The V segment lost 4 bases and the J segment 10 bases; nucleotides outside the gene matches: 4. The CDR3 loop is CASSWDRGWSPLHF. In DNA form, the CDR3 reads TGTGCCAGCAGTTGGGACAGGGGTTGGTCACCCCTCCACTTT.

This clone was picked up one time. The chain combines TRBV4-1 with TRBJ2-5, with no clear D. The length of the CDR3 is 14 residues. Trimming pared 1 base from V and 1 base from J, leaving 7 bases between. The germline V gene has CDR1 MGHRA and CDR2 YSYEKL. The CDR3 nucleotides are TGCGCCAGCAGCCAAGGACTGACCCAAGAGACCCAGTACTTC. Translated, it gives CASSQGLTQETQYF.

The chain couples TRBV5-6 to TRBJ2-4; no clear D. The CDR3 is 11 amino acids. The germline gives CDR1 SGHDT, CDR2 YYEEEE. The V gene lost 0 bases and the J gene lost 7 bases, with 2 bases spanning the gap. CDR3 DNA sequence: TGTGCCAGCAGCTTGGAGAACATTCAGTACTTC. This sequence encodes CASSLENIQYF.

Worth noting for this clone: Different DNA sequences within this sample yield the same CDR3. The chain has TRBV6-5 and TRBJ2-7, with D possibly being TRBD1 (6 bases). This CDR3 contains 14 residues. V was shortened by 2 bases and J by 3 bases, with 11 bases between the two germline ends. Germline V gene sequence: CDR1 MNHEY, CDR2 SVGAGI. The CDR3 loop reads CASSYGAGDYEQYF. The CDR3 bases are TGTGCCAGCAGTTACGGGGCAGGGGACTACGAGCAGTACTTC.

V usage is TRBV11-2 and J usage is TRBJ2-7; a weak D match, TRBD2 (6 bases). The CDR3 is 14 amino acids. Germline V gene sequence: CDR1 SGHAT, CDR2 FQNNGV. V lost 1 base to trimming and J lost 5 bases, with 12 bases between them. The CDR3, as DNA: TGTGCCAGCAGCTTAGGCGGGACGATCAACGAGCAGTACTTC. This codes for CASSLGGTINEQYF.

V is TRBV6-1 and J is TRBJ2-7, with TRBD2 matching over 9 bases. The CDR3 sequence is 12 residues long. CDR1 is MNHNS, CDR2 SASEGT, per germline. V was clipped by 8 bases and J by 5 bases; unmatched bases: 4. CDR3 DNA sequence: TGTGCCAGCGGGACTAGCTTTAACGAGCAGTACTTC. Protein product: CASGTSFNEQYF.

V usage is TRBV11-2 and J usage is TRBJ2-1; 10 nucleotides line up with TRBD2. The germline V gene has CDR1 SGHAT and CDR2 FQNNGV. With V trimmed by 3 bases and J by 8 bases, 7 bases remained unmatched. CDR3 length equals 15 residues. CDR3: CASSFGAGGPDEQFF. CDR3 bases: TGTGCCAGCAGCTTTGGAGCGGGAGGGCCCGATGAGCAGTTCTTC.

The rearrangement links TRBV7-2 to TRBJ2-1; 9 bases map to TRBD1. The V segment lost 1 base and the J segment 4 bases; nucleotides outside the gene matches: 5. CDR1 is SGHTA, CDR2 FQGNSA, per germline. The CDR3 has 16 residues. CDR3 amino acids: CASSLVYGQGYNEQFF. The CDR3 DNA follows: TGTGCCAGCAGCTTAGTATACGGACAGGGGTACAATGAGCAGTTCTTC.